These T cell receptor beta chains were read from a single sample in a study of blood T cell repertoires in COVID-19. Assay: immunoSEQ multiplex PCR; the TCRdb copy retains only in-frame clones and omits some. The sample has around 400,000 clones, under 90% seen once. Sequencing input: PBMCs or T cells enriched from blood (not recorded which). The receptor set was obtained from a woman aged 30 to 39 who had recovered from COVID-19. Each CDR3 is given with its conserved first and last residue. A D gene is named only where the DNA matches it firmly. Clone size is not always given. Where it is, it says once, few, many or a class for expanded clones.

d_call	v_call	j_call	clone_size	cdr3_nt	cdr3_aa
.	TRBV27	TRBJ1-5	.	TGTGCCAGCAGTACAGGTCTCTTAAGGAATCAGCCCCAGCATTTT	CASSTGLLRNQPQHF
.	TRBV5-4	TRBJ2-3	.	TGTGCCAGCAGCTTGAGACTTAAACCAGATACGAGCACAGATACGCAGTATTTT	CASSLRLKPDTSTDTQYF
TRBD1	TRBV4-2	TRBJ2-7	.	TGTGCCAGCAGCCAAGATAGGTGGGACAGGCTGAACTACGAGCAGTACTTC	CASSQDRWDRLNYEQYF
.	TRBV15	TRBJ2-5	.	TGTGCCACCAGCAGAGGACTGAACCAAGAGACCCAGTACTTC	CATSRGLNQETQYF
TRBD2	TRBV5-1	TRBJ2-1	.	TGCGCCAGCAGACCCGGGACTAGTAACAATGAGCAGTTCTTC	CASRPGTSNNEQFF
.	TRBV29-1	TRBJ1-2	.	TGCAGCGCCAACCCCAGGAATGAAATCTATGGCTACACCTTC	CSANPRNEIYGYTF
.	TRBV7-2	TRBJ1-5	.	TGTGCCAGCAGCTTAGTCGACAGCGCCCCTATCTTACATTTT	CASSLVDSAPILHF
.	TRBV27	TRBJ1-1	.	TGTGCCAGCAGACCCGGCGGGAGAACTGAAGCTTTCTTT	CASRPGGRTEAFF
.	TRBV7-9	TRBJ1-1	.	TGTGCCAGCAGCTCATGGGACTCTGTCACTGAAGCTTTCTTT	CASSSWDSVTEAFF
TRBD1	TRBV11-2	TRBJ2-2	.	TGTGCCAGCAGCTCACAGGGGGACACCGGGGAGCTGTTTTTT	CASSSQGDTGELFF
.	TRBV4-1	TRBJ2-7	.	TGCGCCAGCAGCCAAGATGGGTCCAGCGCGCTACCCTACGAGCAGTACTTC	CASSQDGSSALPYEQYF
TRBD1	TRBV6-1	TRBJ2-2	once	TGTGCCAGCAGTGAAGTGGACAGGGGTGGCGGGGAGCTGTTTTTT	CASSEVDRGGGELFF
TRBD1	TRBV27	TRBJ2-5	.	TGTGCCAGCAGTCAGGGACAGGGGTTGGAGACCCAGTACTTC	CASSQGQGLETQYF
.	TRBV5-1	TRBJ2-1	.	TGCGCCAGCAGCCCCGGGACACAGCATGAGCAGTTCTTC	CASSPGTQHEQFF
.	TRBV6-5	TRBJ1-1	.	TGTGCCATCGATTCAGGGGTATTGACTGAAGCTTTCTTT	CAIDSGVLTEAFF
TRBD2	TRBV27	TRBJ2-7	once	TGTGCCAGCAGCCCGACTAGCGGGAGCATGGACGAGCAGTACTTC	CASSPTSGSMDEQYF
.	TRBV7-9	TRBJ1-1	.	TGTGCCAGCAGCCCAGACAGAACGTATACTGAAGCTTTCTTT	CASSPDRTYTEAFF
.	TRBV6-2/TRBV6-3	TRBJ1-2	.	TGTGCCAGCAGTTACCGTCGAGACACCTCCTATGGCTACACCTTC	CASSYRRDTSYGYTF
TRBD1	TRBV2	TRBJ1-1	.	TGTGCCAGCGCATCCAGGGGGCTACGGACTGAAGCTTTCTTT	CASASRGLRTEAFF
.	TRBV7-9	TRBJ2-1	.	TGTGCCAGCAGCCAAATGGAGGGCTCCCCCTACAATGAGCAGTTCTTC	CASSQMEGSPYNEQFF
TRBD1	TRBV28	TRBJ1-1	.	TGTGCCAGCAGTAGCGACAGGGCGAACACTGAAGCTTTCTTT	CASSSDRANTEAFF
TRBD1	TRBV6-5	TRBJ2-7	once	TGTGCCAGCAGTTCGCTCGGGACAGGGGTCTACGAGCAGTACTTC	CASSSLGTGVYEQYF
TRBD2	TRBV14	TRBJ2-3	.	TGTGCCAGCAGCCAACGGGGACTAGCGGGGGGACGAGATACGCAGTATTTT	CASSQRGLAGGRDTQYF
TRBD1	TRBV7-8	TRBJ2-5	.	TGTGCCAGCAGCCCCGACAGGGGCAACATCCAAGAGACCCAGTACTTC	CASSPDRGNIQETQYF
.	TRBV3-1/TRBV3-2	TRBJ2-1	.	TGTGCCAGCAGCCAAGATTTCCGACAGGGAGGTAACAATGAGCAGTTCTTC	CASSQDFRQGGNNEQFF
.	TRBV12-5	TRBJ1-4	.	TGTGCTAGTGGTTTGTTCGGTCCCTCGAATGAAAAACTGTTTTTT	CASGLFGPSNEKLFF
.	TRBV20-1	TRBJ1-2	.	TGCAGTGCTAGTGAGGCAGGGGTTAACTATGGCTACACCTTC	CSASEAGVNYGYTF
.	TRBV4-2	TRBJ1-2	many	TGTGCCAGCAGCCAAGGACAGGTCGACTATGGCTACACCTTC	CASSQGQVDYGYTF
.	TRBV7-9	TRBJ1-2	.	TGTGCCAGCAGCTTAGACAGGGTAGCCTATGGCTACACCTTC	CASSLDRVAYGYTF
.	TRBV19	TRBJ2-7	.	TGTGCCAGTAGTCCGGGGGTTTCCTACGAGCAGTACTTC	CASSPGVSYEQYF
.	TRBV5-4	TRBJ1-1	once	TGTGCCAGCAGCTTGTATACGGGGGGGAACACTGAAGCTTTCTTT	CASSLYTGGNTEAFF
.	TRBV5-4	TRBJ2-1	.	TGTGCCAGCAGCTTGTCCGGAGGCGATGAGCAGTTCTTC	CASSLSGGDEQFF
TRBD1	TRBV5-1	TRBJ1-1	.	TGCGCCAGCAGCTTGGGTCAGAGGACAGGGAGGACTGAAGCTTTCTTT	CASSLGQRTGRTEAFF
TRBD2	TRBV18	TRBJ2-3	.	TGTGCCAGCTCACCCCGACTAGCGGGAGCATCAGATACGCAGTATTTT	CASSPRLAGASDTQYF
TRBD1	TRBV7-9	TRBJ2-7	.	TGTGCCACCAGTCCCCCGGACAGGACGACCTACGAGCAGTACTTC	CATSPPDRTTYEQYF
.	TRBV7-9	TRBJ1-2	.	TGTGCCAGCAGCCGCGGGTCTTCTCGGGACTATGGCTACACCTTC	CASSRGSSRDYGYTF
TRBD1	TRBV5-6	TRBJ1-1	.	TGTGCCAGCAGCTTACAGGGGTCCGAAGCTTTCTTT	CASSLQGSEAFF
.	TRBV7-2	TRBJ2-7	.	TGTGCCAGCAGCTTAAGTGGTAGTACCTACGAGCAGTACTTC	CASSLSGSTYEQYF
.	TRBV7-9	TRBJ1-6	.	TGTGCCAGCAGCTTAGGATCCCCTGGGAGCTCACCCCTCCACTTT	CASSLGSPGSSPLHF
TRBD1	TRBV15	TRBJ1-1	.	TGTGCCACCAGCAACGGGGACAGAGCCTACACTGAAGCTTTCTTT	CATSNGDRAYTEAFF
TRBD2	TRBV2	TRBJ2-7	.	TGTGCCAGCAGAAAGGACGCGGGAGTAAACGAGCAGTACTTC	CASRKDAGVNEQYF